These 16 T cell receptor beta chains share one sample of origin, sequenced in a study of T cells in Graves' hyperthyroidism and ophthalmopathy. Amplification targeted TCR beta CDR3 regions from RNA transcripts. First-round RT-PCR with HTBI primers amplified the TCR CDR3 region. Using its own MiXCR run on the multiplex PCR reads, TCRdb lists one record per CDR3 protein. The sample includes 250,000 to 300,000 distinct CDR3 sequences, about 14% seen only once; the top ten take roughly 8%. Sequencing was done on a sample of blood. The receptor source for this set is a woman in her 30s with Graves' hyperthyroidism that later progressed to Graves' ophthalmopathy.

This clonotype was seen many times. CDR3 loop: CASRDREGPYEQYF. Here the CDR3 DNA reads TGTGCCAGCCGGGACAGGGAAGGCCCCTACGAGCAGTACTTC. The chain couples TRBV19 to TRBJ2-7; 9 positions agree with TRBD1. The germline gives CDR1 LNHDA, CDR2 SQIVND (reference sequence). Trimming removed 9 bases from V and 2 bases from J; junction bases left unmatched: 8. The CDR3 is 14 residues long.

This clonotype has at least ten counts. This chain links TRBV7-2 with TRBJ2-7, with D unclear. Germline V gene data show CDR1 as SGHTA and CDR2 as FQGNSA. CDR3 size: 13 residues. The V end lost 4 bases, the J end lost 2 bases, and 9 bases lay between the germline ends. The CDR3 is CASSSLGTYEQYF. The CDR3 bases are TGTGCCAGCAGCTCCCTAGGGACCTACGAGCAGTACTTC.

The V gene is TRBV2, the J gene TRBJ1-2, with 8 bases lining up with TRBD1. Per the germline V gene, CDR1 is SNHLY and CDR2 is FYNNEI. The CDR3 spans 14 residues. With 0 bases clipped from V and 7 bases from J, the junction kept 4 bases outside the gene matches. The CDR3 here is CASSEARTGSGYTF. CDR3 DNA sequence: TGTGCCAGCAGTGAAGCGCGGACAGGGTCTGGCTACACCTTC.

This clonotype was seen at least ten times. A single base separates this from a much larger clone, so it may be a read error. The CDR3 DNA reads TGTGCCAGCAGTGAGGAAGAGACCCAGTACTTC. Translated, it gives CASSEEETQYF. This chain links TRBV28 with TRBJ2-5; no definite D call. Deletions cut 5 bases from V and 3 bases from J, with 4 bases between. Germline assignment: CDR1 MDHEN and CDR2 SYDVKM. The CDR3 runs to 11 residues.

At least ten counts were recorded for this clonotype. The rearrangement uses TRBV28 and TRBJ2-7, with TRBD2 matching 8 bases. CDR1 is MDHEN, CDR2 SYDVKM, per germline. Losses at the gene ends were 6 bases for V and 4 bases for J; bases not matched to a gene: 8. The CDR3 covers 14 residues. In DNA form, the CDR3 reads TGTGCCAGCAGACCCACTAGCGGAAAGTACGAGCAGTACTTC. It translates to CASRPTSGKYEQYF.

This clonotype came up many times. A much larger clone is a single base away; this may be a read error. The chain links TRBV6-1 to TRBJ1-1; D unclear. V was clipped by 5 bases and J by 3 bases, with 13 bases between them. The CDR3 extends over 14 amino acids. The germline CDR1 and CDR2 sequences are MNHNS and SASEGT. The CDR3 protein is CASSSRPMDTEAFF. The CDR3 DNA is TGTGCCAGCAGTTCCAGACCCATGGACACTGAAGCTTTCTTT.

Ten or more counts support this clonotype. CDR3: CASRGTGMRTEAFF. In DNA, the CDR3 is TGTGCCAGCAGGGGGACAGGAATGAGGACTGAAGCTTTCTTT. The chain carries TRBV12-3 or TRBV12-4 and TRBJ1-1, with 8 bases matching TRBD1. The V segment lost 6 bases and the J segment 5 bases; nucleotides outside the gene matches: 8. This CDR3 region has 14 residues.

The table lists this clonotype with many counts. The chain employs TRBV29-1 and TRBJ1-1, with D possibly being TRBD1 (5 bases). This CDR3 has 12 amino acids. Trimming left V 7 bases short and J 2 bases short, with 11 bases between. Germline loops: CDR1 SQVTM, CDR2 ANQGSEA. As DNA, the CDR3 is TGCAGCGCGGCGGGGGGAAACACTGAAGCTTTCTTT. Translated: CSAAGGNTEAFF. Full variable domain (remainder filled in from reference TRBV29-1 and TRBJ1-1): SAVISQKPSRDICQRGTSLTIQCQVDSQVTMMFWYRQQPGQSLTLIATANQGSEATYESGFVIDKFPISRPNLTFSTLTVSNMSPEDSSIYLCSAAGGNTEAFFGQGTRLTVV.

This clonotype was seen more than once but under ten times. The junction shows a germline mismatch at one end, possibly a read error. V usage is TRBV7-7 and J usage is TRBJ2-3; no clear D. From germline, CDR1 is SSHAT and CDR2 FNYEAQ (reference sequence). The CDR3 has 13 residues. The CDR3 loop reads CASSLVASATQYF. Written as DNA, the CDR3 is TGTGCTAGCAGCTTAGTGGCGTCTGCTACGCAGTATTTT.

This clonotype was seen many times. J is TRBJ2-7 and V is TRBV3-1, with D perhaps TRBD2 (7 bases). V lost 0 bases, J lost 3 bases, and 21 bases lay in between. This CDR3 is built from 18 residues. Germline CDR1 LGHDT, CDR2 YNNKEL (reference sequence). CDR3 amino acids: CASSQEGGGLREIYEQYF. The CDR3 DNA reads as TGTGCCAGCAGCCAAGAAGGCGGGGGCTTGCGGGAGATCTACGAGCAGTACTTC.

J is TRBJ2-6 and V is TRBV29-1, with D perhaps matching TRBD2 (6 bases). The CDR3 extends over 16 amino acids. Germline lookup yields CDR1 SQVTM and CDR2 ANQGSEA. V lost 2 bases and J 2 bases, leaving 13 bases between the germline ends. In DNA form, the CDR3 reads TGCAGCGTTGAATCGGGGGAACGAACTGGGGCCAACGTCCTGACTTTC. Translated, it gives CSVESGERTGANVLTF.

Notes on this clonotype: This clone may be a read error of a much larger clone one base away. The chain recombines TRBV28 with TRBJ1-1; D is perhaps TRBD1 (5 bases). Per germline, CDR1 MDHEN and CDR2 SYDVKM. The CDR3 totals 15 residues. The CDR3: CAGSLSGGTNTEAFF. In DNA, the CDR3 is TGTGCCGGCAGTTTATCTGGGGGAACGAACACTGAAGCTTTCTTT.

This clonotype appeared a few times. This could be a read error, since a much larger clone is one nucleotide away. The gene calls are TRBV20-1 and TRBJ2-1; D is possibly TRBD1 or TRBD2 (6 bases each). This CDR3 has 13 residues. The germline V and J ends were trimmed by 3 bases and 11 bases, with 17 bases remaining between them. Germline-derived CDR1 and CDR2 are DFQATT and SNEGSKA (reference sequence). CDR3 loop: CSARRGGRSQQFF. The DNA of the CDR3 is TGCAGTGCTAGGAGAGGGGGGAGGTCACAGCAGTTCTTC.

This chain connects TRBV5-1 to TRBJ2-5; a possible D gene is TRBD1 (6 bases). Trimming left V 2 bases short and J 2 bases short, with 7 bases between. This CDR3 spans 13 amino acids. CDR1 and CDR2 from the germline V gene are SGHRS and YFSETQ. CDR3 nucleotide sequence: TGCGCCAGCAGCTTCGGACAGCAAGAGACCCAGTACTTC. Its protein is CASSFGQQETQYF. Supplemented by reference TRBV5-1 and TRBJ2-5, the full variable domain reads KAGVTQTPRYLIKTRGQQVTLSCSPISGHRSVSWYQQTPGQGLQFLFEYFSETQRNKGNFPGRFSGRQFSNSRSEMNVSTLELGDSALYLCASSFGQQETQYFGPGTRLLVL.

This clonotype was counted ten times or more. The chain carries TRBV12-3 or TRBV12-4 and TRBJ1-4; no definite D call. Trimming left V 5 bases short and J 0 bases short, with 10 bases between. The CDR3 is 15 amino acids. This CDR3 is CASSHGRATNEKLFF. In nucleotides, the CDR3 is TGTGCCAGCAGTCACGGCCGAGCAACTAATGAAAAACTGTTTTTT.

This clonotype was counted many times. The chain is built from TRBV20-1 and TRBJ2-1; TRBD2 matches 9 bases. Trimming removed 0 bases from V and 6 bases from J; junction bases left unmatched: 12. Germline V gene data show CDR1 as DFQATT and CDR2 as SNEGSKA (reference sequence). The CDR3 has 17 residues. CDR3 protein: CSARDHRASGTGNEQFF. The CDR3 DNA reads as TGCAGTGCTAGAGACCACCGCGCTAGCGGGACTGGCAATGAGCAGTTCTTC.